Shown below are 11 T cell receptor beta chains from a single sample sequenced in a study of OX40 agonist ivuxolimab in advanced cancers. Repertoires were generated with immunoSEQ multiplex PCR, while TCRdb's copy carries only in-frame clones and drops some. The repertoire holds over 30,000 clones, with roughly 82% as singletons. Here the sequenced sample was CD4+ or CD8+ T cells sorted from blood, taken in a trial of the OX40 agonist ivuxolimab. All receptors come from an adult with an advanced solid tumor such as melanoma, head and neck, liver or kidney cancer.

The chain recombines TRBV19 with TRBJ1-5; a possible D gene is TRBD1 (6 bases). CDR3 length equals 14 residues. V lost 5 bases and J lost 8, with 16 bases in between. The germline V gene encodes CDR1 LNHDA and CDR2 SQIVND (reference sequence). The CDR3 sequence: CASSLRQVREPQHF. DNA of the CDR3: TGTGCCAGTAGTCTCCGACAGGTCCGGGAGCCCCAGCATTTT.

The gene calls are TRBV25-1 and TRBJ2-7; D gene uncertain. The CDR3 is 13 amino acids. Germline V CDR1 and CDR2: MGHDK, SYGVNS. Trimming removed 2 bases from V and 6 bases from J, with 11 bases in between. This CDR3 is CASSEPGYAEQYF. The CDR3 bases are TGTGCCAGCAGTGAACCAGGTTATGCCGAGCAGTACTTC.

The V call is TRBV6-1, the J call TRBJ2-4; the D gene is possibly TRBD2 (5 bases). The CDR3 loop spans 15 amino acids. Germline CDR1 reads MNHNS; CDR2 reads SASEGT. V was clipped by 11 bases and J by 3 bases, with 20 bases between them. The CDR3: CAGEEGYPGKNIQYF. CDR3 nucleotides: TGTGCCGGGGAAGAGGGATATCCGGGCAAAAACATTCAGTACTTC.

Points on this clone: Sequence at one end of the junction differs from germline and may be a read error. The chain links TRBV7-7 to TRBJ2-2; TRBD1 matches 8 bases. Germline CDR1 reads SSHAT; CDR2 reads FNYEAQ (reference sequence). This CDR3 region has 16 residues. The CDR3 coding sequence is TGTGCTAGCAGCTTAGGGACAGGAATTAACACCGGGGAGCTGTTTTTT. Amino acids: CASSLGTGINTGELFF. Together with reference TRBV7-7 and TRBJ2-2, the CDR3 gives the full variable domain: GAGVSQSPRYKVTKRGQDVTLRCDPISSHATLYWYQQALGQGPEFLTYFNYEAQPDKSGLPSDRFSAERPEGSISTLTIQRTEQRDSAMYRCASSLGTGINTGELFFGEGSRLTVL.

This clone came up once. The chain uses TRBV29-1 and TRBJ2-1; 8 nucleotides match TRBD2. Per germline, CDR1 SQVTM and CDR2 ANQGSEA. The junction had 4 bases not matched to a gene; V was cut back by 2 bases and J by 4 bases. The CDR3 has 14 residues. CDR3: CSVEKTGGYNEQFF. CDR3 DNA: TGCAGCGTTGAAAAGACGGGGGGGTACAATGAGCAGTTCTTC.

The CDR3 sequence: CASSAGTRETQYF. In DNA form, the CDR3 reads TGTGCCAGTAGTGCCGGGACTAGAGAGACCCAGTACTTC. The rearrangement links TRBV19 to TRBJ2-5; 8 bases are a match to TRBD2. Germline CDR1 and CDR2: LNHDA and SQIVND (reference sequence). The ends lost 5 bases at V and 4 bases at J; junction bases unmatched: 3. The CDR3 extends over 13 amino acids.

This clone occurred a few times. The chain couples TRBV5-6 to TRBJ2-1, with D possibly being TRBD1 or TRBD2 (6 bases each). This CDR3 region has 13 residues. Germline V gene data show CDR1 as SGHDT and CDR2 as YYEEEE. Trimming removed 7 bases at V and 5 bases at J, with 13 bases between. CDR3 residues: CASQGRLNNEQFF. The CDR3 DNA sequence: TGTGCCAGCCAGGGGAGGCTAAACAATGAGCAGTTCTTC.

The chain combines TRBV19 with TRBJ1-2, with TRBD1 as a possible D gene (5 bases). The CDR3 has 13 residues. V lost 5 bases and J lost 6, with 13 bases in between. CDR1 LNHDA and CDR2 SQIVND come from the germline V gene (reference sequence). In nucleotides, the CDR3 is TGTGCCAGTAGTTTGGGACGTCGAGATGGCTACACCTTC. It is translated as CASSLGRRDGYTF.

V and J are TRBV11-2 and TRBJ2-5; D remains ambiguous. Germline V gene sequence: CDR1 SGHAT, CDR2 FQNNGV. There are 13 residues in the CDR3. Trimming took off 1 base at V and 7 bases at J, with 10 bases between the two ends. DNA for the CDR3: TGTGCCAGCAGCTTAGTCCCAATAGGGACCCAGTACTTC. The encoded protein is CASSLVPIGTQYF.

The rearrangement links TRBV29-1 to TRBJ1-4; tentatively, D is TRBD1 (5 bases). Trimming left V 7 bases short and J 0 bases short, with 12 bases between. The germline CDR1 and CDR2 sequences are SQVTM and ANQGSEA. The CDR3 covers 14 residues. DNA for the CDR3: TGCAGCGGACTGGCGGGGGCAACTAATGAAAAACTGTTTTTT. Encoded protein: CSGLAGATNEKLFF.

The gene calls are TRBV9 and TRBJ2-1; D gene uncertain. Trimming pared 4 bases from V and 5 bases from J, leaving 10 bases between. Germline values: CDR1 SGDLS, CDR2 YYNGEE. The CDR3 has 13 amino acids. CDR3 sequence: CASSFSPDNEQFF. The CDR3, as DNA: TGTGCCAGCAGCTTCTCTCCGGACAATGAGCAGTTCTTC.